The 14 T cell receptor beta chains listed next were all sequenced from one sample in a study of blood T cell repertoires in COVID-19. The assay was immunoSEQ multiplex PCR, and TCRdb's table has in-frame clones only and misses some. The data contain about 220,000 clones, 70% to 85% of them singletons. Sample: PBMCs or T cells enriched from blood (not recorded which). Every receptor here comes from a woman in her thirties or forties with acute COVID-19.

In its sample, this clone was seen a few times. This chain joins TRBV19 and TRBJ1-1; perhaps TRBD1 as D (6 bases). Trimming took off 5 bases at V and 7 bases at J, with 11 bases between the two ends. This CDR3 has 12 amino acids. Per the germline V gene, CDR1 is LNHDA and CDR2 is SQIVND (reference sequence). As DNA, the CDR3 is TGTGCCAGTAGTTCCCGACAGGATGAAGCTTTCTTT. Amino acid sequence: CASSSRQDEAFF.

This clone was detected only a few times. The gene calls are TRBV10-3 and TRBJ1-6; 9 bases are a match to TRBD1. The CDR3 sequence is 15 residues long. In germline, CDR1 is ENHRY, CDR2 SYGVKD. V shed 4 bases and J 9 bases; nucleotides not matched to a gene: 7. The chain's CDR3 is CAISGGGQGSSPLHF. In DNA form, the CDR3 reads TGTGCCATCAGTGGGGGCGGACAGGGGAGTTCACCCCTCCACTTT.

This chain links TRBV5-1 with TRBJ2-5, with no clear D. Trimming shortened V by 4 bases and J by 4 bases, and 11 bases separated the two germline ends. The CDR3 length is 13 residues. The germline CDR1 and CDR2 sequences are SGHRS and YFSETQ. The CDR3 region has the DNA TGCGCCAGCAGCCCCTCGACTGGAGAGACCCAGTACTTC. This encodes CASSPSTGETQYF.

This chain connects TRBV30 to TRBJ2-1, with 8 bases identical to TRBD2. Germline loops: CDR1 GTSNPN, CDR2 SVGIG (reference sequence). CDR3 length: 15 residues. The J segment lost 4 bases and the V segment lost 3 bases, leaving 8 bases of the junction unmatched. The CDR3 reads CAWSGGAAVYNEQFF. The CDR3 DNA is TGTGCCTGGAGCGGGGGGGCCGCGGTTTACAATGAGCAGTTCTTC.

This chain connects TRBV7-2 to TRBJ2-3; no clear D. The V gene lost 3 bases and the J gene lost 2 bases, with 3 bases spanning the gap. From germline, CDR1 is SGHTA and CDR2 FQGNSA. The CDR3 loop spans 12 amino acids. The CDR3: CASSFYTDTQYF. DNA for the CDR3: TGTGCCAGCAGCTTTTACACAGATACGCAGTATTTT.

The chain is built from TRBV5-1 and TRBJ1-1, with D uncertain. V lost 7 bases and J lost 0, with 16 bases in between. The germline V gene has CDR1 SGHRS and CDR2 YFSETQ. There are 15 residues in the CDR3. Here the CDR3 reads CASAEAGSLNTEAFF. The CDR3 coding sequence is TGCGCCAGCGCAGAAGCCGGGTCTTTGAACACTGAAGCTTTCTTT.

The chain uses TRBV9 and TRBJ1-3; 9 nucleotides match TRBD1. Germline CDR1 reads SGDLS; CDR2 reads YYNGEE. The CDR3 runs to 19 residues. V shed 3 bases and J 3 bases; nucleotides not matched to a gene: 16. The CDR3 region has the DNA TGTGCCAGCAGCGATGCTCCGGGACAGGGAGTTTGGAGTGGAAACACCATATATTTT. Protein sequence: CASSDAPGQGVWSGNTIYF.

The V gene is TRBV29-1, the J gene TRBJ2-1; D not resolved. CDR3 length equals 16 residues. The V end was cut by 7 bases, the J end by 0 bases, with 19 bases between. The germline V gene encodes CDR1 SQVTM and CDR2 ANQGSEA. The CDR3 coding sequence is TGCAGCGCCAGCCTCTCTGGGCTTAGCTCCTACAATGAGCAGTTCTTC. Its translation: CSASLSGLSSYNEQFF.

This clone was counted between two and nine times. V and J are TRBV4-2 and TRBJ2-3, with 10 bases matching TRBD2. This CDR3 has 17 residues. In germline, CDR1 is LGHNA, CDR2 YNFKEQ. Trimming removed 3 bases from V and 2 bases from J; junction bases left unmatched: 8. CDR3 sequence (DNA): TGTGCCAGCAGCCATGCTTGGACTAGCGGACCCACAGATACGCAGTATTTT. Amino acids: CASSHAWTSGPTDTQYF.

Only a few counts were recorded for this clone. The chain joins TRBV5-1 to TRBJ2-1; the match to TRBD2 covers 12 bases. The CDR3 has 18 amino acids. Germline loops: CDR1 SGHRS, CDR2 YFSETQ. V lost 0 bases and J lost 6; bases outside the gene matches: 10. CDR3 in amino acids: CASSLGVSSGRALNEQFF. The CDR3 region has the DNA TGCGCCAGCAGCTTGGGGGTGTCTAGCGGGAGGGCCCTCAATGAGCAGTTCTTC.

The chain joins TRBV5-1 to TRBJ2-2, with TRBD1 identical over 7 bases. Trimming cost V 0 bases and J 3 bases; bases outside gene matches: 2. The CDR3 loop spans 15 amino acids. The germline gives CDR1 SGHRS, CDR2 YFSETQ. CDR3 in DNA: TGCGCCAGCAGCTTGGCCGACAGGGACACCGGGGAGCTGTTTTTT. Translation: CASSLADRDTGELFF.

The chain employs TRBV7-2 and TRBJ2-7, with 8 positions matching TRBD1. Unmatched junction bases numbered 7, after V lost 5 bases and J lost 1 base. From germline, CDR1 is SGHTA and CDR2 FQGNSA. The CDR3 sequence is 15 residues long. The CDR3 sequence: CASSPRRTGSYEQYF. CDR3 nucleotide sequence: TGTGCCAGCAGCCCCAGGAGGACAGGGTCCTACGAGCAGTACTTC. Based on the CDR3 plus reference TRBV7-2 and TRBJ2-7, the full variable domain is GAGVSQSPSNKVTEKGKDVELRCDPISGHTALYWYRQSLGQGLEFLIYFQGNSAPDKSGLPSDRFSAERTGGSVSTLTIQRTQQEDSAVYLCASSPRRTGSYEQYFGPGTRLTVT.

The rearrangement uses TRBV5-4 and TRBJ2-7; TRBD2 matches at 7 bases. The germline V gene has CDR1 SGHNT and CDR2 YYREEE (reference sequence). CDR3 length equals 15 residues. V gave up 5 bases and J gave up 1 base; unmatched junction bases: 9. Here the CDR3 reads CASSFSGYASYEQYF. CDR3 nucleotide sequence: TGTGCCAGCAGTTTTAGCGGGTACGCTTCCTACGAGCAGTACTTC.

The genes are TRBV7-2 and TRBJ2-3; TRBD1 might be the D (6 bases). Germline values: CDR1 SGHTA, CDR2 FQGNSA. The CDR3 is made up of 15 amino acids. V dropped 5 bases and J dropped 6 bases, with 18 bases sitting between them. The CDR3 DNA is TGTGCCAGCAGCGTCCCAAACTCAGGGGTGGATACGCAGTATTTT. Residues: CASSVPNSGVDTQYF.